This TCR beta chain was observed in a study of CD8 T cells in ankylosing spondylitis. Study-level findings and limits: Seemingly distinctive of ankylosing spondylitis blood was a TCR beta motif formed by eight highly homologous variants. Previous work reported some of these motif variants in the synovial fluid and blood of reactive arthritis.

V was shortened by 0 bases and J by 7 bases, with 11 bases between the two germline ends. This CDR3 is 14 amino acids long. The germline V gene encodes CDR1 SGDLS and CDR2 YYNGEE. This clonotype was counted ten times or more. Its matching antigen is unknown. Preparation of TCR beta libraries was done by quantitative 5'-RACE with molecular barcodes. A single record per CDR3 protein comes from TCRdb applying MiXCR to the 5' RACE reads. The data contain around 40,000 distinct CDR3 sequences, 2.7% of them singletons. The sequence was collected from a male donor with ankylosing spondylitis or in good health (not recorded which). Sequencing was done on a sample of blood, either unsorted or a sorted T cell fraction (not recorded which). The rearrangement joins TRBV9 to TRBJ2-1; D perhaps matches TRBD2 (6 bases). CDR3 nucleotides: TGTGCCAGCAGCGTAGAACTAGCTAGTAATGAGCAGTTCTTC. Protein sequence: CASSVELASNEQFF.